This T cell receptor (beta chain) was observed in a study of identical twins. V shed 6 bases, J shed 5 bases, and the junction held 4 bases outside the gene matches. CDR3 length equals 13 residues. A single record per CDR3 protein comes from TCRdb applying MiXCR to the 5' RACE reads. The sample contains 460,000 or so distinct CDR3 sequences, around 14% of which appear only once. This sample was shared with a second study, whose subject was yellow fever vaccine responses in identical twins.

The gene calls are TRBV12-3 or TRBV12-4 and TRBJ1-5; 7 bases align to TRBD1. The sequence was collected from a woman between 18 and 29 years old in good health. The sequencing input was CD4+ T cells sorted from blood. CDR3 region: CASRLTGDQPQHF. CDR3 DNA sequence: TGTGCCAGCAGGCTAACAGGGGATCAGCCCCAGCATTTT.